Following are 13 T cell receptor beta chains from one sample sequenced in a study of graft-versus-host responses after intestinal transplantation. Here immunoSEQ multiplex PCR was the method, and the copy in TCRdb shows in-frame clones only, minus some. The repertoire has around 25,000 clones, 40% of them found once; the top ten carry around 0.66%. Sequenced here: alloreactive CD4+ T cells from a mixed lymphocyte reaction culture, sampled before intestinal transplant. The subset here: CFSE-low proliferating T cells sorted from roughly six-day pre-transplant mixed lymphocyte reaction (GvH or HvG direction). These receptors were obtained from a human patient who received an intestinal transplant.

In this sample, this clone turned up a few times. The J gene is TRBJ1-3, the V gene TRBV7-2; 8 bases match TRBD1. The CDR3 consists of 16 residues. The trim removed 3 bases at V and 8 bases at J, leaving 12 bases unmatched. Germline CDR1 and CDR2: SGHTA and FQGNSA. The CDR3 spells CASSLRDRLRVHTIYF. CDR3 coding DNA: TGTGCCAGCAGCTTGAGGGACAGGCTCAGAGTACACACCATATATTTT.

V usage is TRBV20-1 and J usage is TRBJ1-2; D remains ambiguous. Trimming took off 5 bases at V and 2 bases at J, with 6 bases between the two ends. Germline V CDR1 and CDR2: DFQATT, SNEGSKA (reference sequence). The CDR3 is 11 amino acids. CDR3 bases: TGCAGTGCTGGCTCAAACTATGGCTACACCTTC. It is translated as CSAGSNYGYTF.

The V gene is TRBV5-1, the J gene TRBJ2-1, with D possibly being TRBD1 (6 bases). Trimming removed 1 base at V and 7 bases at J, with 18 bases between. This CDR3 has 16 residues. CDR1 is SGHRS, CDR2 YFSETQ, per germline. The CDR3 coding sequence is TGCGCCAGCAGCTTGAGTTTCCTACAGGGTGGGAATGAGCAGTTCTTC. Translating gives CASSLSFLQGGNEQFF.

The CDR3 here is CASKTDRAVRNTIYF. DNA for the CDR3: TGTGCCAGCAAAACCGACAGGGCAGTTCGTAACACCATATATTTT. V is TRBV6-5 and J is TRBJ1-3, with 7 positions matching TRBD1. The CDR3 totals 15 residues. V trimming: 7 bases; J trimming: 7 bases; junction bases outside the gene matches: 13. Germline CDR1 reads MNHEY; CDR2 reads SVGAGI.

The rearrangement links TRBV5-1 to TRBJ2-3; D possibly corresponds to TRBD2 (6 bases). The CDR3 spans 16 residues. Trimming took off 3 bases at V and 0 bases at J, with 14 bases between the two ends. CDR1 is SGHRS, CDR2 YFSETQ, per germline. The chain's CDR3 is CASSSLAVTSTDTQYF. The CDR3 DNA sequence: TGCGCCAGCAGCTCGTTAGCGGTTACTAGCACAGATACGCAGTATTTT.

This clone was counted only a few times. The chain couples TRBV5-1 to TRBJ2-2; 8 positions match TRBD2. V trimming: 4 bases; J trimming: 6 bases; junction bases outside the gene matches: 14. Germline V CDR1 and CDR2: SGHRS, YFSETQ. This CDR3 comprises 17 residues. The chain's CDR3 is CASSPRGWAGGSGELFF. CDR3 in DNA: TGCGCCAGCAGCCCTCGCGGGTGGGCGGGAGGATCCGGGGAGCTGTTTTTT.

This clone has only a few counts. The V call is TRBV6-5, the J call TRBJ1-3; unclear D gene. The CDR3 sequence is 15 residues long. Germline CDR1 reads MNHEY; CDR2 reads SVGAGI. The V end lost 4 bases, the J end lost 2 bases, and 12 bases lay between the germline ends. The CDR3 nucleotides are TGTGCCAGCAGTTTTATGTTCCCCCCTGGAAACACCATATATTTT. Translation: CASSFMFPPGNTIYF.

In its sample, this clone was seen a few times. CDR3 nucleotide sequence: TGCGCCAGCAGCCAATTCGACAGGGACACAGATACGCAGTATTTT. Protein: CASSQFDRDTDTQYF. The chain combines TRBV5-1 with TRBJ2-3; 7 nucleotides align to TRBD1. The V gene's germline CDR1 is SGHRS and CDR2 YFSETQ. The V segment lost 4 bases and the J segment 2 bases; nucleotides outside the gene matches: 7. The CDR3 is 15 amino acids.

The rearrangement uses TRBV6-5 and TRBJ1-5; unclear D gene. V lost 0 bases and J 1 base, leaving 7 bases between the germline ends. CDR3 length equals 15 residues. Germline CDR1 and CDR2: MNHEY and SVGAGI. The DNA for the CDR3 is TGTGCCAGCAGTTACTCGGCGGTCAGCAATCAGCCCCAGCATTTT. Its protein is CASSYSAVSNQPQHF.

Judged by abundance, this clone is medium-sized. V is TRBV7-8 and J is TRBJ1-5; 7 nucleotides match TRBD1. J was trimmed by 7 bases and V by 2 bases; bases with no gene match: 8. The CDR3 runs to 15 residues. Germline values: CDR1 SGHVS, CDR2 FQNEAQ. The CDR3 loop reads CASSLIGRGGQPQHF. The DNA of the CDR3 is TGTGCCAGCAGCTTAATCGGTCGAGGGGGCCAGCCCCAGCATTTT.

This rearrangement joins TRBV20-1 to TRBJ1-5, with no clear D. The CDR3 loop spans 11 amino acids. Per germline, CDR1 DFQATT and CDR2 SNEGSKA (reference sequence). The V end lost 4 bases, the J end lost 9 bases, and 10 bases lay between the germline ends. CDR3 nucleotides: TGCAGTGCTAAGGGTGAGGGGCCCCAGCATTTT. It codes for CSAKGEGPQHF.

This clone is labeled as medium-sized (0.01 to 0.1%). The rearrangement joins TRBV4-2 to TRBJ1-4, with 7 bases identical to TRBD1. The ends lost 4 bases at V and 5 bases at J; junction bases unmatched: 7. There are 15 residues in the CDR3. Germline V lookup: CDR1 LGHNA, CDR2 YNFKEQ. The CDR3 sequence: CASSRPGTANEKLFF. CDR3 nucleotide sequence: TGTGCCAGCAGCCGGCCCGGGACAGCGAATGAAAAACTGTTTTTT.

J is TRBJ2-3 and V is TRBV7-6; D is undetermined. Per the germline V gene, CDR1 is SGHVS and CDR2 is FNYEAQ. V lost 2 bases and J 0 bases, leaving 3 bases between the germline ends. This CDR3 is built from 13 residues. CDR3 amino acids: CASSLLSTDTQYF. The CDR3 DNA reads TGTGCCAGCAGCTTACTAAGCACAGATACGCAGTATTTT.